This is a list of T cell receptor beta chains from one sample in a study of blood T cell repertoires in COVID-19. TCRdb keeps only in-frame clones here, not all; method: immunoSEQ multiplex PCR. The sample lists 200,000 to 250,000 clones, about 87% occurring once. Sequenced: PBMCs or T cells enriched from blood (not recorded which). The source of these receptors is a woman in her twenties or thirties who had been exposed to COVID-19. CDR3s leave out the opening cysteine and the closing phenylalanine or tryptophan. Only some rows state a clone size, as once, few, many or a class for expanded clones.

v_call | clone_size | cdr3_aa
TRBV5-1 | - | ASALAGQENSPLH
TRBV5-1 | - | ASSLAPVATDTQY
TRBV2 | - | ASSETGLNTEAF
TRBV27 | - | ASSSPGTGLYEQY
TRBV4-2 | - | ASSHLITREGYEQY
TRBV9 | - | ASSVEAAGGTGELF
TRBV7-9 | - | ASSLEIRSGSYEQY
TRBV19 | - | ASSRGLRETAYEQY
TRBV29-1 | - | SVEGGRGRSNRSYEQY
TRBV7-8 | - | ASSSGTGWEQF
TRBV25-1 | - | ASSDISGREFDKNIQY
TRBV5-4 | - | ASSPRDRGIYGYT
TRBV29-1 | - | SVVGPVNTEAF
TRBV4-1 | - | ASSQWTVLNTEAF
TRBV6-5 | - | ASRAGRNTEAF
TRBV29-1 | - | SVEGGGLSSYEQY
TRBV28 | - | ASSRRTGGLYNEQF
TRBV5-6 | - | ASSEYPRGKGYGYT
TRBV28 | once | ASRKVSPLFYEQY
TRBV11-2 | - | ASSLASGRAYEQY
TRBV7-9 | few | ASSSQLGLAEGEQY
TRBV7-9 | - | ASSLDGGIPGRGPGYT
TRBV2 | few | ASIGGPYGYT
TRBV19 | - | ASSIVVGASYGYT
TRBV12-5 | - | ASGLANNEQF
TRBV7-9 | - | ASSYRTGNQPQH
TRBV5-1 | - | ASSLSSAPGREKNIQY
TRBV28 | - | ASSGAGPIPNSPLH
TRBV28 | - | ASSHRQDLGAF
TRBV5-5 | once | ASSLPRQPLH
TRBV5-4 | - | ASSFGGSDTQY
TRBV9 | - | ASSGRQGPGGYT
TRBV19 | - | ASSIGGRSAGELF
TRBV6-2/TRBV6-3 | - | ASSYIDSYSNQPQH
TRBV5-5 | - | ASSLEGVGVDTQY
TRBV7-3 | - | ASSPSQQETQY
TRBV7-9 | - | ASSLEGRGVNYGYT
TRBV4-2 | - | ASSQDYEGNQPQH
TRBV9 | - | ASSAKPSQSGRTDTQY
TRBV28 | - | ASSLRESGRSPLH
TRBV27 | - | ASSLLALAGDTGELF
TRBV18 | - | ASTWTGTGNSPLH
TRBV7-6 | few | ASSFYRAYGYT
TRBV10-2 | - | ASSVRRGPNEQF
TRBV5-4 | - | ASSLWGVVWYPEAF
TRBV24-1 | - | ATSDTTGQGNEQF
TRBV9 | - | ASSGSGVQETQY
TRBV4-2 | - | ASSPRTGIDTEAF
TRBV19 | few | ASSRREGRTGELF
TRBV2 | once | ASSDDGGADTQY